This TCR beta chain was profiled in a study of T cell responses to AZD1222 COVID-19 vaccine. The V gene's germline CDR1 is MGHRA and CDR2 YSYEKL. The CDR3 has 14 amino acids. Germline trimming cut 2 bases from V and 12 bases from J; bases unmatched to any gene: 6. Method: immunoSEQ multiplex PCR; TCRdb's copy keeps in-frame clones and lacks some. Of 130,000 to 150,000 clones in the sample, about 91% were seen once. Notes on the study in general: After the peak T cell response, and only then, were repertoires sampled. Recipients of AZD1222 seropositive at baseline numbered only 5 to 7. Spike-specific TCR breadth and depth went up after people got two AZD1222 doses. Clonal diversity may have been underestimated, and the donors were mostly white British, with more females than males.

As concerns this clone: Its antigen is undetermined.

This clonotype was obtained from an adult in good health. The source was peripheral blood, collected on day 0 of AZD1222 vaccination. The rearrangement links TRBV4-1 to TRBJ2-4, with 11 bases that match TRBD1. DNA of the CDR3: TGCGCCAGCAGCCAACCGGGACAGGGGGTAGGTCAGTACTTC. Translation: CASSQPGQGVGQYF.